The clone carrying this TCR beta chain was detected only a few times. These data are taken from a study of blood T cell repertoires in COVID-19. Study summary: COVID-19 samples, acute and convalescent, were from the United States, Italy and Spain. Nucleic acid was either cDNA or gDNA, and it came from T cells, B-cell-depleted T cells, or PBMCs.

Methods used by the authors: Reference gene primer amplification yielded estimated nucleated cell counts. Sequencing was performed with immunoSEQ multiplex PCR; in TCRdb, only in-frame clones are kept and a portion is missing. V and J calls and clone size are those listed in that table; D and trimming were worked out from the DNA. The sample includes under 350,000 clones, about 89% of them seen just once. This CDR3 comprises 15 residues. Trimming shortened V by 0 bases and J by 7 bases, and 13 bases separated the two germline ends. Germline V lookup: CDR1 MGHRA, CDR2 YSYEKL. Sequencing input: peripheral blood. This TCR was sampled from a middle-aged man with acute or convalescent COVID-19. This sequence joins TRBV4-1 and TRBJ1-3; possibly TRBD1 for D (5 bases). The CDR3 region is CASSQDGTSRNTIYF. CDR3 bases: TGCGCCAGCAGCCAAGATGGGACTTCAAGGAACACCATATATTTT.